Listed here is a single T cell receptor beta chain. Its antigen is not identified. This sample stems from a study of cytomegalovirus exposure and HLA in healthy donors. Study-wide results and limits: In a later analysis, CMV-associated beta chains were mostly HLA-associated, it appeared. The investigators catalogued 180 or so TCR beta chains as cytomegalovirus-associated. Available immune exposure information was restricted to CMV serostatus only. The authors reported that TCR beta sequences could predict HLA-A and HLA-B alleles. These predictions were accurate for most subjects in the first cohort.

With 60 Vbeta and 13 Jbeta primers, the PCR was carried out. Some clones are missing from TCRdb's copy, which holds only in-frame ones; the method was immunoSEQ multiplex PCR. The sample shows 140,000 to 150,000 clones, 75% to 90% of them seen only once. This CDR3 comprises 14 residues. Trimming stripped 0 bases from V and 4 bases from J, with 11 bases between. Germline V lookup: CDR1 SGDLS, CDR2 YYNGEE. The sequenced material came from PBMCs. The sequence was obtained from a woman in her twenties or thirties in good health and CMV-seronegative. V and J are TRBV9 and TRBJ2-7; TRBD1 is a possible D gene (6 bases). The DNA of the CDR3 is TGTGCCAGCAGCGTAGACTGGGGGCAATACGAGCAGTACTTC. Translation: CASSVDWGQYEQYF.